This TCR beta chain is drawn from a study of cytomegalovirus exposure and HLA in healthy donors. The assay was immunoSEQ multiplex PCR, and TCRdb's table has in-frame clones only and misses some. There are some 64,000 clones in the sample; around 97% occur only once, and about 1.6% lies in the top ten. The CDR3 has 15 amino acids. Per the germline V gene, CDR1 is PRHDT and CDR2 is FYEKMQ (reference sequence). V shed 1 base and J shed 0 bases, with 7 bases lying between them. Study-wide results and limits: Across donors, most TCRs were seen rarely, yet some public ones were widespread. The tendency of first-cohort TCR clusters to co-occur in the roughly 110 validation repertoires emerged from a later analysis.

Notes on this clone: Its antigen is as yet unknown.

The sample taken for sequencing was PBMCs. This chain joins TRBV13 and TRBJ1-3; D is unclear. The sequence came from a woman younger than 35 in good health and CMV-seropositive. The CDR3 coding sequence is TGTGCCAGCAGCTTAGACGGGAGCTCTGGAAACACCATATATTTT. Its translation is CASSLDGSSGNTIYF.